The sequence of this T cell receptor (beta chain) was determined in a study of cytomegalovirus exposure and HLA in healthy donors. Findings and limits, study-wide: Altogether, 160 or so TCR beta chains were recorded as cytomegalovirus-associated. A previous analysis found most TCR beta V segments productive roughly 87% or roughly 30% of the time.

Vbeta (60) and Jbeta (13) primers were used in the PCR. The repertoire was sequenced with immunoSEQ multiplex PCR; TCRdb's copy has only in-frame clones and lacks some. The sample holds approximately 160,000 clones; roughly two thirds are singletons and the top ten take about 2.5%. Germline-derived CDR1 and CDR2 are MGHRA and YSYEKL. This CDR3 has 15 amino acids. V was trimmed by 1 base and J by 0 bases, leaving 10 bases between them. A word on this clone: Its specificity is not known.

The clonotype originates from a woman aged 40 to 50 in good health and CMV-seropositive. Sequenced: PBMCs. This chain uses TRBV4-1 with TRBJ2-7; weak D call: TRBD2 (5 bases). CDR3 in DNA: TGCGCCAGCAGCCAAGGTTCGGGATACTCCTACGAGCAGTACTTC. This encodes CASSQGSGYSYEQYF.